The 10 T cell receptor beta chains presented below share a single source sample, sequenced in a study of beta chain features in type 1 diabetes. Study-level points and caveats: All four CD4+ subsets from Type 1 diabetes patients carried moderately but significantly shorter TCRB CDR3s.

Sequenced material consisted of expressed TCRB transcripts (all of the isolated RNA was reverse transcribed). TCRdb keeps only in-frame clones here, not all; method: immunoSEQ multiplex PCR. The table shows 25,000 to 30,000 clones, with 56% occurring only once. Their recognized antigens are unknown. Material: Tregs from blood. These receptors were collected from a woman aged 18-30 years with type 1 diabetes.

This clone was observed a few times. V and J are TRBV6-5 and TRBJ1-1; D is undetermined. V dropped 9 bases and J dropped 4 bases, with 9 bases sitting between them. The CDR3 is made up of 11 amino acids. Germline V gene data show CDR1 as MNHEY and CDR2 as SVGAGI. This CDR3 reads CASRLATEAFF. The CDR3 DNA reads as TGTGCCAGTCGACTGGCCACTGAAGCTTTCTTT.

The V and J genes are TRBV18 and TRBJ2-1; D is possibly TRBD1 (5 bases). V was clipped by 7 bases and J by 12 bases, with 19 bases between them. The CDR3 loop spans 13 amino acids. In germline, CDR1 is KGHSH, CDR2 LQKENI. As DNA, the CDR3 is TGTGCCAGCTGCCCGGACATTCCCACCCCGCAGTTCTTC. It specifies CASCPDIPTPQFF.

This clone was seen only once. The CDR3 spells CAWSFPGQPQHF. DNA for the CDR3: TGTGCCTGGAGTTTCCCGGGTCAGCCCCAGCATTTT. The gene calls are TRBV30 and TRBJ1-5; D not resolved. This CDR3 contains 12 residues. Trimming removed 2 bases at V and 6 bases at J, with 8 bases between. Germline CDR1 is GTSNPN and CDR2 is SVGIG (reference sequence).

The gene calls are TRBV29-1 and TRBJ2-6; 9 bases align to TRBD1. The junction had 5 bases not matched to a gene; V was cut back by 7 bases and J by 1 base. Per germline, CDR1 SQVTM and CDR2 ANQGSEA. The CDR3 has 15 residues. CDR3 sequence: CSAKTGGSGANVLTF. In nucleotides, the CDR3 is TGCAGCGCTAAGACAGGGGGTTCTGGGGCCAACGTCCTGACTTTC.

The CDR3 nucleotides read TGCGCCAGCAGCTTGGATGCAGGGAACACCGGGGAGCTGTTTTTT. Translation gives CASSLDAGNTGELFF. The chain links TRBV5-1 to TRBJ2-2; D is uncertain. Germline V gives CDR1 SGHRS, CDR2 YFSETQ. The length of the CDR3 is 15 residues. V was pared by 0 bases and J by 1 base, with 7 bases between.

A few counts support this clone. The V and J genes are TRBV4-1 and TRBJ2-1; the match to TRBD2 covers 8 bases. J was trimmed by 9 bases and V by 1 base; bases with no gene match: 14. The germline V gene has CDR1 MGHRA and CDR2 YSYEKL. The CDR3 has 17 residues. DNA of the CDR3: TGCGCCAGCAGCCAAGGTCCGACCAGCGGGAGTAGGAGTGAGCAGTTCTTC. This codes for CASSQGPTSGSRSEQFF.

The table lists this clone with a few counts. This chain links TRBV27 with TRBJ1-3, with 7 positions matching TRBD1. This CDR3 contains 15 residues. The germline gives CDR1 MNHEY, CDR2 SMNVEV (reference sequence). V trimming: 5 bases; J trimming: 2 bases; junction bases outside the gene matches: 6. The CDR3 nucleotides read TGTGCCAGCAGTCGACAGGGCGGAACTGGAAACACCATATATTTT. Protein: CASSRQGGTGNTIYF.

This clone has a handful of counts. The rearrangement links TRBV19 to TRBJ2-1; the D gene is possibly TRBD2 (5 bases). Germline CDR1 LNHDA, CDR2 SQIVND (reference sequence). The length of the CDR3 is 14 residues. Trimming cost V 5 bases and J 3 bases, with 11 bases left between them. The CDR3 nucleotides read TGTGCCAGTAGTCCGGGCGGGTTCTACAATGAGCAGTTCTTC. Its protein product is CASSPGGFYNEQFF.

This clone was seen a few times. V gene TRBV10-3 combines with J gene TRBJ1-2, with 9 bases matching TRBD1. Trimming took 6 bases from V and 7 from J; bases not matched to a gene: 6. Looked up from germline, CDR1 is ENHRY and CDR2 is SYGVKD. The CDR3 has 13 amino acids. As DNA, the CDR3 is TGTGCCATCAGGGAAACAGGGGGCCTTGGCTACACCTTC. Translating gives CAIRETGGLGYTF.

Here the CDR3 DNA reads TGTGCCAGCAGCCCTTTGCCGGGGGGCGCGAACACCGGGGAGCTGTTTTTT. It translates to CASSPLPGGANTGELFF. V usage is TRBV5-4 and J usage is TRBJ2-2; a weak D match, TRBD2 (7 bases). CDR1 is SGHNT, CDR2 YYREEE, per germline (reference sequence). Between the trimmed V and J ends, which lost 4 bases and 0 bases, there was a span of 16 bases. The CDR3 runs to 17 residues.